The clone carrying this T cell receptor beta chain was observed a handful of times. The antigen is undetermined. The observed sequence ends 3 residues before the CDR3 terminus, with the missing tail filled in from the germline J gene. Repertoires were generated with immunoSEQ multiplex PCR, while TCRdb's copy carries only in-frame clones and drops some. This repertoire holds tens of thousands of clones, and none appear only once. The sample is drawn from a study of T cell clonality in common variable immunodeficiency. Germline V gene sequence: CDR1 SGHRS, CDR2 YFSETQ. The CDR3 spans 13 residues. Broader study findings: TCRbeta clonality was increased in CVID versus healthy controls.

Most patients and controls had Caucasian heritage. Heparinized whole blood, roughly 5 to 8 ml, came from each donor. The sequence derives from a person between 18 and 75 years old in good health. This rearrangement joins TRBV5-1 to TRBJ2-4, with TRBD1 matching over 9 bases. The sequencing sample was made of peripheral blood mononuclear cells. CDR3 region: CASSSGTGYDQYF. The DNA read from the CDR3 is TGCGCCAGCAGTTCCGGGACAGGGTATGAT. Drawing the rest from reference TRBV5-1 and TRBJ2-4, the complete variable domain is KAGVTQTPRYLIKTRGQQVTLSCSPISGHRSVSWYQQTPGQGLQFLFEYFSETQRNKGNFPGRFSGRQFSNSRSEMNVSTLELGDSALYLCASSSGTGYDQYFGAGTRLSVL.